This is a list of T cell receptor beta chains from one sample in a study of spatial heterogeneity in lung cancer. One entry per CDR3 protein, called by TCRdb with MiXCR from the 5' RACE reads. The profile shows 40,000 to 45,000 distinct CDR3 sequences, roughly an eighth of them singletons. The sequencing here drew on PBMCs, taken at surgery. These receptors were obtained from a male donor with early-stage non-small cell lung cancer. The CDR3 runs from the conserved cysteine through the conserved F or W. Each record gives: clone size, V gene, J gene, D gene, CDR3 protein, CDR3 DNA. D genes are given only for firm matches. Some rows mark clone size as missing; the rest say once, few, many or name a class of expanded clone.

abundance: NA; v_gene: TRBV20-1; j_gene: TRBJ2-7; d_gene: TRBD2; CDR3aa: CSARRGRDYEQYF; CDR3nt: TGCAGTGCTAGGCGCGGGAGGGACTACGAGCAGTACTTC
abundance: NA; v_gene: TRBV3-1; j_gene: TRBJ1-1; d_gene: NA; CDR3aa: CASSFGISGYTEAFF; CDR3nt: TGTGCCAGCAGCTTCGGGATATCGGGCTACACTGAAGCTTTCTTT
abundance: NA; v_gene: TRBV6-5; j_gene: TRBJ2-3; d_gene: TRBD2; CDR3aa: CASRGGTDTQYF; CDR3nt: TGTGCCAGCCGGGGGGGCACAGATACGCAGTATTTT
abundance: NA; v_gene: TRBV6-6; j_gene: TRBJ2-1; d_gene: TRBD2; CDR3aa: CASRTTSLAGVVYEQFF; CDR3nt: TGTGCCAGCAGGACAACCTCACTAGCGGGAGTTGTGTATGAGCAGTTCTTC
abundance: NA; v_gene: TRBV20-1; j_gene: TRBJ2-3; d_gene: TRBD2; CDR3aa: CSARAPSGRTVTDTQYF; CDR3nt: TGCAGTGCTAGAGCCCCTAGCGGGAGAACCGTCACAGATACGCAGTATTTT
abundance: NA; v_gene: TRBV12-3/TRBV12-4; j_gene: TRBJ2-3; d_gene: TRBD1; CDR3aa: CASSPGGRIDFSDTQYF; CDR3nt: TGTGCCAGCAGTCCAGGGGGCCGGATAGACTTTTCAGATACGCAGTATTTT
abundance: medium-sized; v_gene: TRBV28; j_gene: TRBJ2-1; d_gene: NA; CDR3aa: CASTILSSSYNEQFF; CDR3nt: TGTGCCAGCACTATACTAAGTAGCTCCTACAATGAGCAGTTCTTC
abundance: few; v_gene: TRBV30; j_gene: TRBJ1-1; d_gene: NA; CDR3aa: CAWTRGFEVGTEAFF; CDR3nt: TGTGCCTGGACTAGGGGGTTCGAAGTGGGCACTGAAGCTTTCTTT
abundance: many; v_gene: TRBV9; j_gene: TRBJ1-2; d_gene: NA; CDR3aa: CASSVITGPYGYTF; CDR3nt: TGTGCCAGCAGCGTAATCACAGGACCGTATGGCTACACCTTC
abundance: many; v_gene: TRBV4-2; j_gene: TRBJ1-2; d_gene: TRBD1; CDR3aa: CASSHTTGGPSNYGYTF; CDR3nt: TGTGCCAGCAGCCACACGACAGGGGGCCCTTCTAACTATGGCTACACCTTC
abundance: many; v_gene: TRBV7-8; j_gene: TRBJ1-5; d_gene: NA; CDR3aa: CASSHTGNNQPQHF; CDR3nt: TGTGCCAGCAGCCATACAGGGAACAATCAGCCCCAGCATTTT
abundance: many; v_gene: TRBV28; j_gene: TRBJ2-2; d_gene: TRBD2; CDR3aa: CASRGLAGFGGELFF; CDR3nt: TGTGCCAGCAGAGGACTAGCGGGATTTGGCGGGGAGCTGTTTTTT
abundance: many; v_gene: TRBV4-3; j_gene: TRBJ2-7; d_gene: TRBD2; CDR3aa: CASSQGREGREQYF; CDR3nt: TGCGCCAGCAGCCAAGGTCGGGAGGGCCGCGAGCAGTACTTC
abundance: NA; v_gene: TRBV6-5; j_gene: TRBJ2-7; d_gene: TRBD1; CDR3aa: CASNHRGDGSYEQYF; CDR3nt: TGTGCCAGCAACCACAGGGGGGACGGCTCCTACGAGCAGTACTTC
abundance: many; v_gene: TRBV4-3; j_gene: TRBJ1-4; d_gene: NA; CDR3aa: CASSLLGGSNEKLFF; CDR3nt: TGCGCCAGCAGTCTACTAGGGGGGTCTAATGAAAAACTGTTTTTT
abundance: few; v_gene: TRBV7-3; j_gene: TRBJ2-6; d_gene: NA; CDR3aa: CASSFGHSGANVLTF; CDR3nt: TGTGCCAGCAGCTTTGGGCACTCTGGGGCCAACGTCCTGACTTTC
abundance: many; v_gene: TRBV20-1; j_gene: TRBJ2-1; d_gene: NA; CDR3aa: CSAGDLVNNEQFF; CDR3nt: TGCAGTGCTGGGGACCTGGTAAACAATGAGCAGTTCTTC
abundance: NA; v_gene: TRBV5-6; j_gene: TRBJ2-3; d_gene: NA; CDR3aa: CASSFGHTTTSTDTQYF; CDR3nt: TGTGCCAGCAGCTTCGGGCACACCACGACTAGCACAGATACGCAGTATTTT
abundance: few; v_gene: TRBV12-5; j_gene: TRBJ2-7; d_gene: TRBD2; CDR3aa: CASGFVRTSGQSSYEQYF; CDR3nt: TGTGCTAGTGGTTTTGTCCGGACTAGCGGGCAGAGCTCCTACGAGCAGTACTTC
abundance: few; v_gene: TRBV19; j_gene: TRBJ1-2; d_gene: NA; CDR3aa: CASSMLRDTLKYGYTF; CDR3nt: TGTGCCAGTAGTATGCTTCGGGACACGCTTAAGTATGGCTACACCTTC
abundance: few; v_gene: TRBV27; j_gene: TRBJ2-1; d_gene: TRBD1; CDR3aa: CASSLRQGQDYNEQFF; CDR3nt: TGTGCCAGCAGTTTAAGGCAGGGACAGGACTACAATGAGCAGTTCTTC
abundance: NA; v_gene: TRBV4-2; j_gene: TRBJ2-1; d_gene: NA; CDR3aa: CASSQGRDMQFF; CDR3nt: TGTGCCAGCAGCCAAGGCCGGGATATGCAGTTCTTC
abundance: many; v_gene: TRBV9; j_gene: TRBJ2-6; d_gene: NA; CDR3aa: CASSALGPGAYSGANVLTF; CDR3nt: TGTGCCAGCAGCGCCCTTGGTCCGGGGGCCTACTCTGGGGCCAACGTCCTGACTTTC
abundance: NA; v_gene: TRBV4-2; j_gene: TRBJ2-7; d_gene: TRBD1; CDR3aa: CASSQDPGGEQYF; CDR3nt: TGTGCCAGCAGCCAAGATCCAGGGGGCGAGCAGTACTTC
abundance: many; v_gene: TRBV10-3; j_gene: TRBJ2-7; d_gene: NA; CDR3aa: CAISDRVYEQYF; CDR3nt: TGTGCCATCAGTGATAGGGTCTACGAGCAGTACTTC
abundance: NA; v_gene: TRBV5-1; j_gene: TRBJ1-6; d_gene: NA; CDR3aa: CASSLDNSPLHF; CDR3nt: TGCGCCAGCAGCCTCGACAATTCACCCCTCCACTTT
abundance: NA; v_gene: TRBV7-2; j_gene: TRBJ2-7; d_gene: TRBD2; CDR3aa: CASSLEGASGSYEQYF; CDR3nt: TGTGCCAGCAGCTTAGAGGGAGCTAGCGGGAGCTACGAGCAGTACTTC
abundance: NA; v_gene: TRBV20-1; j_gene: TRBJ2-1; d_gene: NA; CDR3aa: CSARDETRYNEQFF; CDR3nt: TGCAGTGCTAGAGACGAGACTCGCTACAATGAGCAGTTCTTC
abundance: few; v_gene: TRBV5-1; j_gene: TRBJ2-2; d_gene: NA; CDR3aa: CASSGPAANTGELFF; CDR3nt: TGCGCCAGCAGCGGTCCGGCCGCGAACACCGGGGAGCTGTTTTTT
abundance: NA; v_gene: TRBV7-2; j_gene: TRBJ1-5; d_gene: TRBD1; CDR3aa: CASSLNFARTGAGNQPQHF; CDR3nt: TGTGCCAGCAGCTTAAATTTCGCGAGGACAGGGGCTGGGAATCAGCCCCAGCATTTT
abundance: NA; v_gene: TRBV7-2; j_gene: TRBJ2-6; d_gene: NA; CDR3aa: CASSLTDSGANVLTF; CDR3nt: TGTGCCAGCAGCTTAACTGATTCTGGGGCCAACGTCCTGACTTTC
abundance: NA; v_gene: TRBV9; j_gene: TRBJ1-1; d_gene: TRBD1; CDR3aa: CASSARTGRTEAFF; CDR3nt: TGTGCCAGCAGCGCCCGGACAGGGAGAACTGAAGCTTTCTTT
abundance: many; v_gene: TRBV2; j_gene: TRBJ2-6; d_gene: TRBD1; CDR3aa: CASIRDRVSGANVLTF; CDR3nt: TGTGCCAGTATCCGGGACAGGGTGTCCGGGGCCAACGTCCTGACTTTC
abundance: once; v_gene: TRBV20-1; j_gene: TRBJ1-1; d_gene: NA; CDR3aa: CSAEGARAEAFF; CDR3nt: TGCAGTGCTGAAGGGGCGCGGGCTGAAGCTTTCTTT
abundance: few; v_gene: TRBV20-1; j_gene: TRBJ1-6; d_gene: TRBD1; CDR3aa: CSARDPRGNSPLHF; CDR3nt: TGCAGTGCTAGAGATCCCAGGGGGAATTCACCCCTCCACTTT
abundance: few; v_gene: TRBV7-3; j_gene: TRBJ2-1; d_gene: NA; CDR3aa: CASSPGTSRLSEQFF; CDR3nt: TGTGCCAGCAGCCCGGGGACTTCCCGGTTGAGTGAGCAGTTCTTC
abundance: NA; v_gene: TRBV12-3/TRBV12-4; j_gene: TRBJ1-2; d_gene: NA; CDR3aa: CASSPDGQTSGYTF; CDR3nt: TGTGCCAGCAGTCCCGACGGACAGACGAGTGGCTACACCTTC
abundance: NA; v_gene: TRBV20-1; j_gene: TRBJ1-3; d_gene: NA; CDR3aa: CSATGGALLGNTIYF; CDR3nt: TGCAGTGCCACTGGTGGGGCTCTACTCGGAAACACCATATATTTT
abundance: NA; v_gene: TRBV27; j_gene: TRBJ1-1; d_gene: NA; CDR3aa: CASSLRGSTEAFF; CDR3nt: TGTGCCAGCAGTTTAAGGGGAAGCACTGAAGCTTTCTTT
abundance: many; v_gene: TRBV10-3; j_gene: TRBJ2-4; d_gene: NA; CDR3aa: CAISESSDIQYF; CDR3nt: TGTGCCATCAGTGAGTCCTCGGACATTCAGTACTTC
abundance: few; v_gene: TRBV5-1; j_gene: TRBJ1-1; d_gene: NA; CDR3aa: CASSHDANTEAFF; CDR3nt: TGCGCCAGCAGCCACGACGCGAACACTGAAGCTTTCTTT
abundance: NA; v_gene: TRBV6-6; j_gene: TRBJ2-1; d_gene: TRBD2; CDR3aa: CASNLAGADHEQFF; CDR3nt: TGTGCCAGCAATCTAGCGGGCGCCGACCATGAGCAGTTCTTC
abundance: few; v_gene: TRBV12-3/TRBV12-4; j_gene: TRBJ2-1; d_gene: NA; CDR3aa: CASSLEIYNEQFF; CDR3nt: TGTGCCAGCAGTCTTGAGATTTACAATGAGCAGTTCTTC
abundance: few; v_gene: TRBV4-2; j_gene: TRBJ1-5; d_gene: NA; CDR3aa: CASSQIGTDNQPQHF; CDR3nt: TGTGCCAGCAGCCAAATTGGGACGGACAATCAGCCCCAGCATTTT
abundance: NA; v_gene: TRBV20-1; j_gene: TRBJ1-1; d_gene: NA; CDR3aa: CSALFNLTEAFF; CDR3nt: TGCAGTGCTCTGTTTAACCTCACTGAAGCTTTCTTT
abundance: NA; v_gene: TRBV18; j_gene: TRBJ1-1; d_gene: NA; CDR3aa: CASSLSTENTEAFF; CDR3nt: TGTGCCAGCTCACTGTCGACGGAGAACACTGAAGCTTTCTTT